Detailed here is one TCR beta chain. Its antigen is unknown. This CDR3 is built from 18 residues. V was clipped by 0 bases and J by 3 bases, with 18 bases between them. CDR1 and CDR2 (germline): ENHRY, SYGVKD. Depth targeted 1 in 200,000 to 1 in 1 million T cells, averaging around 10x coverage per clonotype. The method was immunoSEQ multiplex PCR; TCRdb's version includes in-frame clones alone and lacks a portion of them. The sample includes approximately 300,000 clones, approximately 80% seen only once; the top ten take 6.7%. These data originate in a study of cytotoxic CD8 clonotypes in ibrutinib-treated CLL. Study at large: Across the patients, some eleven were relapsed/refractory, 15 treatment-naive and about 18 IGHV unmutated.

Overall study findings and caveats: Private clonotypes, not public ones, expanded at ibrutinib response.

TCR beta libraries used roughly 1.9 micrograms of DNA from cryopreserved PBMCs. The origin of this receptor is a human donor with chronic lymphocytic leukemia. The sample was PBMCs, taken before ibrutinib treatment. The chain recombines TRBV10-3 with TRBJ2-4; maybe TRBD2 (6 bases). The CDR3 protein is CAISESNGDLGGKNIQYF. The CDR3 DNA reads TGTGCCATCAGTGAGTCAAATGGTGATCTGGGAGGCAAAAACATTCAGTACTTC.